This entry lists 17 T cell receptor beta chains sequenced from one sample in a study of blood T cell repertoires in COVID-19. Repertoires were generated with immunoSEQ multiplex PCR, while TCRdb's copy carries only in-frame clones and drops some. This table holds some 140,000 clones, roughly 83% found once. Specimen: peripheral blood. Source of these receptors: a woman of 80 years or more with acute or convalescent COVID-19.

The rearrangement joins TRBV7-9 to TRBJ2-2, with TRBD2 matching over 14 bases. V was pared by 5 bases and J by 0 bases, with 8 bases of the junction left unmatched. Germline values: CDR1 SEHNR, CDR2 FQNEAQ (reference sequence). CDR3 length: 19 residues. The CDR3 nucleotides read TGTGCCAGCAGCCCCACCGGGACTAGCGGGAGAGCGAACACCGGGGAGCTGTTTTTT. As protein: CASSPTGTSGRANTGELFF.

This chain uses TRBV11-3 with TRBJ2-5, with 12 bases aligning to TRBD2. Germline CDR1 is SGHNT and CDR2 is YENEEA. CDR3 length: 16 residues. V shed 3 bases, J shed 4 bases, and the junction held 6 bases outside the gene matches. CDR3: CASSLMGLAGGETQYF. DNA for the CDR3: TGTGCCAGCAGCTTGATGGGACTAGCGGGTGGAGAGACCCAGTACTTC. The variable domain in full, completed from reference TRBV11-3 and TRBJ2-5, reads EAGVVQSPRYKIIEKKQPVAFWCNPISGHNTLYWYLQNLGQGPELLIRYENEEAVDDSQLPKDRFSAERLKGVDSTLKIQPAELGDSAVYLCASSLMGLAGGETQYFGPGTRLLVL.

The chain couples TRBV6-5 to TRBJ2-2, with 10 positions matching TRBD1. The CDR3 is made up of 15 amino acids. Losses at the gene ends were 7 bases for V and 6 bases for J; bases not matched to a gene: 8. The V gene's germline CDR1 is MNHEY and CDR2 SVGAGI. CDR3 nucleotide sequence: TGTGCCAGCAAGAGGGACAGGGGAGGGGCCGGGGAGCTGTTTTTT. Encoded protein: CASKRDRGGAGELFF.

CDR3 sequence: CASSLVQVLMNTEAFF. CDR3 bases: TGTGCCAGCAGCTTGGTACAGGTTTTAATGAACACTGAAGCTTTCTTT. The chain carries TRBV5-5 and TRBJ1-1; weak D call: TRBD1 (5 bases). The length of the CDR3 is 16 residues. Trimming removed 0 bases at V and 0 bases at J, with 12 bases between. Looked up from germline, CDR1 is SGHKS and CDR2 is YYEKEE (reference sequence).

This chain links TRBV6-5 with TRBJ1-1; 8 nucleotides align to TRBD1. CDR3 length: 14 residues. Trimming removed 8 bases from V and 1 base from J; junction bases left unmatched: 6. The germline V gene encodes CDR1 MNHEY and CDR2 SVGAGI. As DNA, the CDR3 is TGTGCCAGCCAGGGGGCTGTGAAGAACACTGAAGCTTTCTTT. It yields the protein CASQGAVKNTEAFF.

The rearrangement links TRBV7-6 to TRBJ1-2; D remains ambiguous. The length of the CDR3 is 13 residues. V was shortened by 0 bases and J by 5 bases, with 7 bases between the two germline ends. Looked up from germline, CDR1 is SGHVS and CDR2 is FNYEAQ. As DNA, the CDR3 is TGTGCCAGCAGCTTAGCAGGAGAATATGGCTACACCTTC. Encoded protein: CASSLAGEYGYTF.

The chain links TRBV27 to TRBJ1-4; maybe TRBD1 (5 bases). CDR1 is MNHEY and CDR2 is SMNVEV in the germline V gene (reference sequence). The CDR3 extends over 15 amino acids. V was trimmed by 3 bases and J by 5 bases, leaving 13 bases between them. Here the CDR3 reads CASSFGTGGNEKLFF. In nucleotides, the CDR3 is TGTGCCAGCAGTTTCGGAACAGGTGGAAATGAAAAACTGTTTTTT.

The genes are TRBV7-9 and TRBJ2-5, with 8 bases that match TRBD2. Germline V lookup: CDR1 SEHNR, CDR2 FQNEAQ (reference sequence). The CDR3 contains 16 residues. V lost 5 bases to trimming and J lost 0 bases; unmatched junction nucleotides: 8. The CDR3 loop is CASSPGTAGDQETQYF. DNA for the CDR3: TGTGCCAGCAGCCCGGGAACAGCGGGGGACCAAGAGACCCAGTACTTC.

The chain links TRBV4-2 to TRBJ2-1; 8 bases are a match to TRBD1. Germline assignment: CDR1 LGHNA and CDR2 YNFKEQ. The CDR3 length is 17 residues. The J segment lost 0 bases and the V segment lost 2 bases, leaving 6 bases of the junction unmatched. In nucleotides, the CDR3 is TGTGCCAGCAGCCAACCCGGGACAGGAAGCTCCTACAATGAGCAGTTCTTC. Translated, it gives CASSQPGTGSSYNEQFF.

The chain employs TRBV7-9 and TRBJ2-1; TRBD2 agrees at 12 bases. Germline values: CDR1 SEHNR, CDR2 FQNEAQ (reference sequence). V gave up 5 bases and J gave up 4 bases; unmatched junction bases: 6. The CDR3 is 16 amino acids. CDR3 coding DNA: TGTGCCAGCAGCCCGAGGACTAGCGGGGATTACAATGAGCAGTTCTTC. This sequence encodes CASSPRTSGDYNEQFF.

The chain has TRBV7-8 and TRBJ2-3, with D perhaps matching TRBD1 (5 bases). V lost 4 bases and J lost 1, with 12 bases in between. Germline lookup yields CDR1 SGHVS and CDR2 FQNEAQ. The CDR3 runs to 15 residues. The CDR3 spells CASSSKAGRTDTQYF. In DNA, the CDR3 is TGTGCCAGCAGCTCGAAAGCAGGGCGCACAGATACGCAGTATTTT.

This clone was picked up a small number of times. The chain combines TRBV14 with TRBJ1-2, with 11 bases fitting TRBD1. This CDR3 has 17 amino acids. Trimming at V came to 1 base and at J to 4 bases, leaving 8 bases not matched to a gene. Germline V gives CDR1 SGHDN, CDR2 FVKESK. The chain's CDR3 is CASSQGGKGQGVYGYTF. The CDR3 DNA follows: TGTGCCAGCAGCCAAGGCGGGAAGGGACAGGGGGTCTATGGCTACACCTTC.

This clone was found once. The genes are TRBV30 and TRBJ1-4; 12 nucleotides line up with TRBD1. V lost 5 bases, J lost 8 bases, and 9 bases stayed unmatched. The V gene's germline CDR1 is GTSNPN and CDR2 SVGIG (reference sequence). This CDR3 has 15 residues. CDR3 region: CAWGTGGRGSEKLFF. The CDR3, as DNA: TGTGCCTGGGGGACAGGGGGCAGGGGATCAGAAAAACTGTTTTTT.

The table lists this clone with a count of one. The chain has TRBV5-6 and TRBJ2-5; D remains unclear. The V gene lost 0 bases and the J gene lost 5 bases, with 2 bases spanning the gap. CDR3 length: 11 amino acids. Germline-derived CDR1 and CDR2 are SGHDT and YYEEEE. CDR3 amino acids: CASSLAETQYF. The CDR3 coding sequence is TGTGCCAGCAGCTTGGCGGAGACCCAGTACTTC.

The chain employs TRBV7-2 and TRBJ2-7, with D hard to call. The CDR3 totals 15 residues. Germline values: CDR1 SGHTA, CDR2 FQGNSA. V lost 0 bases to trimming and J lost 3 bases, with 12 bases between them. DNA of the CDR3: TGTGCCAGCAGCTTAGCGTTTTCTAATAACTACGAGCAGTACTTC. Residues: CASSLAFSNNYEQYF.

Many counts were recorded for this clone. V gene TRBV6-6 combines with J gene TRBJ1-1; 10 nucleotides align to TRBD1. The V gene end was trimmed by 4 bases and the J gene end by 3 bases; junction bases not matched to a gene: 8. The CDR3 contains 16 residues. Germline-derived CDR1 and CDR2 are MNHNY and SVGAGI (reference sequence). CDR3 nucleotides: TGTGCCAGCAGTTCACGTTGGGGACAGGGGTACACTGAAGCTTTCTTT. Its translation: CASSSRWGQGYTEAFF.

J is TRBJ2-5 and V is TRBV7-2; D not certain. This CDR3 comprises 14 residues. Per the germline V gene, CDR1 is SGHTA and CDR2 is FQGNSA. Deletions cut 1 base from V and 4 bases from J, with 10 bases between. The CDR3 loop reads CASSLGGSRETQYF. The CDR3 DNA follows: TGTGCCAGCAGCTTAGGCGGTAGCCGAGAGACCCAGTACTTC. The variable domain in full, completed from reference TRBV7-2 and TRBJ2-5, reads GAGVSQSPSNKVTEKGKDVELRCDPISGHTALYWYRQSLGQGLEFLIYFQGNSAPDKSGLPSDRFSAERTGGSVSTLTIQRTQQEDSAVYLCASSLGGSRETQYFGPGTRLLVL.